This T cell receptor (beta chain) was identified during a study of cytomegalovirus exposure and HLA in healthy donors. Use of 60 Vbeta and 13 Jbeta primers characterized the PCR. Sequenced by immunoSEQ multiplex PCR; TCRdb stores in-frame clones only, minus some. Of 100,000 to 150,000 clones listed, roughly three quarters were seen once; the top ten hold 0.94%. Per the germline V gene, CDR1 is MNHEY and CDR2 is SMNVEV (reference sequence). V dropped 3 bases and J dropped 0; count of bases not matched to a gene: 17. The CDR3 runs to 19 residues. The clonotype comes from a woman in her sixties in good health and CMV-seronegative. The sample comprised PBMCs. The V and J genes are TRBV27 and TRBJ2-7; 7 nucleotides align to TRBD1. As DNA, the CDR3 is TGTGCCAGCAGTTTTATAACAGGGGCCGCCACCCCCCCCTCCTACGAGCAGTACTTC. Translation gives CASSFITGAATPPSYEQYF.